The 27 T cell receptor beta chains presented below share a single source sample, sequenced in a study of cytotoxic CD8 clonotypes in ibrutinib-treated CLL. TCRdb's copy holds only in-frame clones and misses some; the assay was immunoSEQ multiplex PCR. The data contain roughly 180,000 clones, 84% of them singletons. This sample comprised PBMCs, obtained after 24 months of ibrutinib treatment. These receptors were taken from a human donor with chronic lymphocytic leukemia.

The rearrangement uses TRBV7-3 and TRBJ2-2, with D possibly TRBD2 on 5 matching bases. CDR3 length: 14 residues. Germline values: CDR1 SGHTA, CDR2 FQGTGA. V was pared by 6 bases and J by 4 bases, with 12 bases between. Written as DNA, the CDR3 is TGTGCCAGCAGGGCGGGCGGCGGCACCGGGGAGCTGTTTTTT. It is translated as CASRAGGGTGELFF. Variable domain in full (rest from reference TRBV7-3 and TRBJ2-2): GAGVSQTPSNKVTEKGKYVELRCDPISGHTALYWYRQSLGQGPEFLIYFQGTGAADDSGLPNDRFFAVRPEGSVSTLKIQRTERGDSAVYLCASRAGGGTGELFFGEGSRLTVL.

V is TRBV30 and J is TRBJ2-6; D unclear. Germline V lookup: CDR1 GTSNPN, CDR2 SVGIG (reference sequence). Trimming removed 0 bases at V and 0 bases at J, with 9 bases between. The CDR3 spans 16 residues. The CDR3: CAWSVLGRSGANVLTF. For the CDR3, the DNA is TGTGCCTGGAGTGTACTCGGACGCTCTGGGGCCAACGTCCTGACTTTC.

This clone occurred a few times. One end of the junction does not line up with germline, which may come from a read error. V and J are TRBV7-7 and TRBJ2-5; D is unresolved. The germline V gene has CDR1 SSHAT and CDR2 FNYEAQ (reference sequence). CDR3 length equals 13 residues. The CDR3 spells CASSLIPQETQYF. The CDR3 DNA follows: TGTGCTAGCAGCTTAATCCCTCAAGAGACCCAGTACTTC.

The rearrangement links TRBV2 to TRBJ1-1; 7 nucleotides match TRBD1. Trimming took 6 bases from V and 4 from J; bases not matched to a gene: 5. The CDR3 extends over 13 amino acids. Germline CDR1 and CDR2: SNHLY and FYNNEI. The CDR3 here is CASSPNRGTEAFF. Written as DNA, the CDR3 is TGTGCCAGCAGCCCAAACAGGGGCACTGAAGCTTTCTTT. Full variable domain (outside the CDR3, taken from reference TRBV2 and TRBJ1-1): EPEVTQTPSHQVTQMGQEVILRCVPISNHLYFYWYRQILGQKVEFLVSFYNNEISEKSEIFDDQFSVERPDGSNFTLKIRSTKLEDSAMYFCASSPNRGTEAFFGQGTRLTVV.

In this sample, this clone turned up once. V usage is TRBV19 and J usage is TRBJ1-1; a weak D match, TRBD1 (5 bases). Trimming pared 7 bases from V and 3 bases from J, leaving 12 bases between. The CDR3 totals 13 residues. Germline V gives CDR1 LNHDA, CDR2 SQIVND (reference sequence). CDR3 DNA: TGTGCCAGTACTGCAGGGAGGGACACTGAAGCTTTCTTT. Translating it yields CASTAGRDTEAFF. Full variable domain (rest looked up from reference TRBV19 and TRBJ1-1): DGGITQSPKYLFRKEGQNVTLSCEQNLNHDAMYWYRQDPGQGLRLIYYSQIVNDFQKGDIAEGYSVSREKKESFPLTVTSAQKNPTAFYLCASTAGRDTEAFFGQGTRLTVV.

This chain uses TRBV7-6 with TRBJ2-3; D remains ambiguous. Germline lookup yields CDR1 SGHVS and CDR2 FNYEAQ. The CDR3 length is 15 residues. V shed 3 bases and J shed 2 bases, with 12 bases lying between them. CDR3 bases: TGTGCCAGCAGCTTTCTAAACGTAAACACAGATACGCAGTATTTT. Residues: CASSFLNVNTDTQYF.

This chain links TRBV18 with TRBJ2-3; D is ambiguous. V lost 3 bases and J lost 4, with 8 bases in between. CDR1 and CDR2 from the germline V gene are KGHSH and LQKENI. This CDR3 region has 13 residues. CDR3 amino acids: CASSPPKSDTQYF. The CDR3 region has the DNA TGTGCCAGCTCACCGCCGAAGTCAGATACGCAGTATTTT.

V and J are TRBV6-5 and TRBJ2-2, with TRBD1 matching over 10 bases. Germline CDR1 reads MNHEY; CDR2 reads SVGAGI. V gave up 5 bases and J gave up 4 bases; unmatched junction bases: 4. The CDR3 is 15 residues long. CDR3 nucleotide sequence: TGTGCCAGCAGTCAGACAGGGGGCGTCACCGGGGAGCTGTTTTTT. This encodes CASSQTGGVTGELFF.

With regard to this clone: Other DNA sequences in this sample translate to the same CDR3. J is TRBJ1-1 and V is TRBV6-5, with D unclear. Looked up from germline, CDR1 is MNHEY and CDR2 is SVGAGI. Trimming pared 0 bases from V and 1 base from J, leaving 6 bases between. The CDR3 has 14 amino acids. CDR3: CASSYSGRNTEAFF. For the CDR3, the DNA is TGTGCCAGCAGTTACTCCGGCAGGAACACTGAAGCTTTCTTT.

This CDR3 is CASSLQGIANSPLHF. CDR3 coding DNA: TGCGCCAGCAGCTTACAGGGAATCGCTAATTCACCCCTCCACTTT. The chain has TRBV5-1 and TRBJ1-6; TRBD1 is a possible D gene (6 bases). The germline V gene encodes CDR1 SGHRS and CDR2 YFSETQ. The V and J ends lost 2 bases and 6 bases respectively, with 12 bases between them. This CDR3 is 15 amino acids long.

This chain uses TRBV28 with TRBJ1-1, with D uncertain. This CDR3 spans 14 amino acids. Trimming left V 3 bases short and J 4 bases short, with 12 bases between. In germline, CDR1 is MDHEN, CDR2 SYDVKM. The DNA for the CDR3 is TGTGCCAGCAGTTTGGGGAATGTGGGCACTGAAGCTTTCTTT. Translating it yields CASSLGNVGTEAFF. Full variable domain (outside the CDR3, taken from reference TRBV28 and TRBJ1-1): DVKVTQSSRYLVKRTGEKVFLECVQDMDHENMFWYRQDPGLGLRLIYFSYDVKMKEKGDIPEGYSVSREKKERFSLILESASTNQTSMYLCASSLGNVGTEAFFGQGTRLTVV.

V and J are TRBV7-3 and TRBJ1-1; D is ambiguous. The CDR3 spans 13 residues. V lost 5 bases and J lost 1, with 8 bases in between. Per the germline V gene, CDR1 is SGHTA and CDR2 is FQGTGA. The CDR3 DNA sequence: TGTGCCAGCAGCCCAGGTGGGAACACTGAAGCTTTCTTT. This gives the protein CASSPGGNTEAFF. Supplemented by reference TRBV7-3 and TRBJ1-1, the full variable domain reads GAGVSQTPSNKVTEKGKYVELRCDPISGHTALYWYRQSLGQGPEFLIYFQGTGAADDSGLPNDRFFAVRPEGSVSTLKIQRTERGDSAVYLCASSPGGNTEAFFGQGTRLTVV.

This clone was seen more than once but under ten times. The V call is TRBV15, the J call TRBJ1-2; 7 nucleotides line up with TRBD1. The V segment lost 5 bases and the J segment 6 bases; nucleotides outside the gene matches: 3. The CDR3 is 12 residues long. Germline V lookup: CDR1 LNHNV, CDR2 YYDKDF (reference sequence). The CDR3 region is CATSLDRDGYTF. CDR3 DNA: TGTGCCACCAGCCTCGACAGGGATGGCTACACCTTC. Complete variable domain (other parts from reference TRBV15 and TRBJ1-2): DAMVIQNPRYQVTQFGKPVTLSCSQTLNHNVMYWYQQKSSQAPKLLFHYYDKDFNNEADTPDNFQSRRPNTSFCFLDIRSPGLGDTAMYLCATSLDRDGYTFGSGTRLTVV.

The genes are TRBV4-2 and TRBJ2-1; unclear D gene. There are 15 residues in the CDR3. The ends were cut back, 0 bases at V and 7 bases at J, with 13 bases in the middle. Germline assignment: CDR1 LGHNA and CDR2 YNFKEQ. CDR3 coding DNA: TGTGCCAGCAGCCAAGATCAAGGTAGTAGGAATGAGCAGTTCTTC. Protein product: CASSQDQGSRNEQFF.

The chain uses TRBV30 and TRBJ2-1; TRBD1 matches 7 bases. V was clipped by 2 bases and J by 4 bases; unmatched bases: 8. The CDR3 extends over 15 amino acids. Per germline, CDR1 GTSNPN and CDR2 SVGIG (reference sequence). CDR3 sequence reads: CAWSSGTAPYNEQFF. In DNA, the CDR3 is TGTGCCTGGAGTTCCGGGACAGCCCCTTACAATGAGCAGTTCTTC.

The table lists this clone with a few counts. The genes are TRBV7-3 and TRBJ1-2; 11 bases line up with TRBD1. Germline values: CDR1 SGHTA, CDR2 FQGTGA. The CDR3 extends over 14 amino acids. The V and J ends lost 2 bases and 8 bases, in that order; junction bases with no gene match: 4. CDR3 sequence (DNA): TGTGCCAGCAGCTTACGCGGGACAGGGGGAGGCTACACCTTC. This encodes CASSLRGTGGGYTF. Together with reference TRBV7-3 and TRBJ1-2, the CDR3 gives the full variable domain: GAGVSQTPSNKVTEKGKYVELRCDPISGHTALYWYRQSLGQGPEFLIYFQGTGAADDSGLPNDRFFAVRPEGSVSTLKIQRTERGDSAVYLCASSLRGTGGGYTFGSGTRLTVV.

To note about this clone: One end of the junction does not line up with germline, which may come from a read error. This chain uses TRBV7-4 with TRBJ2-7; D is ambiguous. The CDR3 spans 10 residues. The germline V gene has CDR1 SGHVT and CDR2 SQSDAQ. The CDR3 region is CASSLASEPF. In DNA, the CDR3 is TGTGCCAGCAGCTTAGCTTCGGAGCCCTTC.

This chain connects TRBV9 to TRBJ1-1; D uncertain. Germline loops: CDR1 SGDLS, CDR2 YYNGEE. This CDR3 contains 13 residues. The V gene lost 5 bases and the J gene lost 1 base, with 9 bases spanning the gap. CDR3 amino acids: CASRNRQNTEAFF. In nucleotides, the CDR3 is TGTGCCAGCAGAAATCGACAGAACACTGAAGCTTTCTTT.

This sequence joins TRBV19 and TRBJ2-2; D may be TRBD1 or TRBD2 (6 bases each). The CDR3 runs to 16 residues. Germline CDR1 and CDR2: LNHDA and SQIVND (reference sequence). Trimming removed 1 base at V and 4 bases at J, with 13 bases between. The CDR3 is CASSIAGAPGTGELFF. In nucleotides, the CDR3 is TGTGCCAGTAGTATAGCGGGGGCCCCGGGCACCGGGGAGCTGTTTTTT.

This clone appeared once. The V and J genes are TRBV7-2 and TRBJ1-1, with TRBD1 matching 10 bases. The V gene end was trimmed by 4 bases and the J gene end by 4 bases; junction bases not matched to a gene: 6. Looked up from germline, CDR1 is SGHTA and CDR2 is FQGNSA. This CDR3 has 15 amino acids. The CDR3 reads CASSSDRGRFTEAFF. CDR3 sequence (DNA): TGTGCCAGCAGCTCGGACAGGGGGAGGTTCACTGAAGCTTTCTTT.

This chain joins TRBV21-1 and TRBJ2-5. TRBV21-1 is given as a pseudogene. This CDR3 is built from 14 residues. CDR3 in amino acids: CASSKARGEETQYF. CDR3 bases: TGTGCCAGCAGCAAAGCGAGGGGCGAAGAGACCCAGTACTTC.

The chain couples TRBV7-2 to TRBJ1-2, with TRBD1 matching 7 bases. Germline values: CDR1 SGHTA, CDR2 FQGNSA. The CDR3 is 15 residues long. Germline trimming cut 3 bases from V and 3 bases from J; bases unmatched to any gene: 7. CDR3: CASSFKGGSDYGYTF. Written as DNA, the CDR3 is TGTGCCAGCAGCTTTAAAGGGGGCTCGGACTATGGCTACACCTTC.

The rearrangement uses TRBV10-2 and TRBJ1-2; D is unclear. Germline assignment: CDR1 WSHSY and CDR2 SAAADI. The V end lost 6 bases, the J end lost 8 bases, and 19 bases lay between the germline ends. The CDR3 consists of 14 residues. The CDR3 DNA sequence: TGCGCCAGCAGCCCCCGGACCGACACGAAAGGCTACACCTTC. Protein: CASSPRTDTKGYTF.

The rearrangement uses TRBV27 and TRBJ1-1; D gene uncertain. The germline V gene encodes CDR1 MNHEY and CDR2 SMNVEV (reference sequence). This CDR3 comprises 16 residues. Deletions cut 3 bases from V and 1 base from J, with 15 bases between. CDR3 amino acids: CASSFRRHSPNTEAFF. The CDR3 DNA is TGTGCCAGCAGTTTCCGAAGACATTCACCGAACACTGAAGCTTTCTTT.

The CDR3 loop reads CAWSVIKLAGGRTGELFF. The CDR3 DNA follows: TGTGCCTGGAGTGTAATTAAACTAGCGGGGGGACGAACCGGGGAGCTGTTTTTT. The rearrangement uses TRBV30 and TRBJ2-2; 12 positions match TRBD2. The CDR3 is 18 amino acids. After removal of 0 bases from V and 5 bases from J, the junction contained 10 bases not matched to a gene. Looked up from germline, CDR1 is GTSNPN and CDR2 is SVGIG (reference sequence).

The chain uses TRBV19 and TRBJ1-1, with D uncertain. The V end lost 3 bases, the J end lost 9 bases, and 11 bases lay between the germline ends. This CDR3 is 12 amino acids long. Germline V gene sequence: CDR1 LNHDA, CDR2 SQIVND (reference sequence). CDR3 loop: CASSIWLKQAFF. CDR3 nucleotide sequence: TGTGCCAGTAGTATTTGGCTGAAGCAAGCTTTCTTT.

This sequence joins TRBV9 and TRBJ2-1, with no clear D. V dropped 2 bases and J dropped 7 bases, with 10 bases sitting between them. The CDR3 loop spans 13 amino acids. Germline V gene sequence: CDR1 SGDLS, CDR2 YYNGEE. The CDR3 reads CASSVLTQNEQFF. The DNA for the CDR3 is TGTGCCAGCAGCGTGCTCACTCAGAATGAGCAGTTCTTC.